The T cell receptor beta chain described here comes from a study of molecular identifiers for immune sequencing clone quantification (dated by TCRdb to between 2017 and 2018). Regarding the complete study: For a replicate experiment, RNA from approximately 20,000 or 98,000 naive CD8 T cells was divided into five aliquots, and four of the five aliquots were sequenced. This methods study benchmarked molecular-identifier clustering-based TCR repertoire sequencing (MIDCIRS) and TCR RNA copy counting, using CD8 T cells to do so. Study-wide conclusions, independent of this receptor: Naive libraries contained spiked-in Jurkat TCR RNA (more than 9 copies' worth), which is not part of the donor repertoire. In CMV-specific effector cells, clones with more than 20 RNA copies contained over 99% of molecules, whereas in naive cells such clones contained under 1% of molecules. Even against a background of some 920,000 naive CD8 T cells, spiked-in Jurkat TCR RNA amounting to a single cell's worth was reported to be detectable. When barcode sub-clustering was omitted, TCR diversity was inflated by chimeric consensus sequences, with chimeras reaching as high as 47%. Identical TCR molecules sharing a barcode could cause highly expanded clone sizes to be underestimated. Modeling estimated about 3 recovered TCR RNA copies per cell, compared with about 10 by digital PCR, which implies roughly 30% capture efficiency.

Library preparation used PCR. Sequencing took place on a NextSeq 500. Bulk TCR libraries were made following a previously described method, with the TCR primers given in Table S5. The Qiagen AllPrep DNA/RNA kit was used to purify total RNA. Reads from multiple sequencing runs of the same library were pooled before analysis. The authors' pipeline ran thus. Reads were retained only if their TCR constant sequence matched exactly, and those retained reads were trimmed to 150 nt and grouped according to their 12-nt molecular barcodes. Reads in each barcode group were sub-clustered using a 15% Levenshtein threshold, and a quality-weighted consensus sequence was built for each RNA molecule. Non-functional sequences were filtered out, along with any lower-count sequence sitting one edit away from another sequence. Barcode sub-clusters with fewer than 20% of the maximum read count were removed, based on fitting two negative binomial distributions. TCRdb reprocessing: public reads trimmed at Q25 with fastp, clones called with MiXCR, in-frame beta chains kept. Records with the same CDR3 protein are collapsed into one entry carrying the most frequent genes and DNA. V and J calls and clone size were set by TCRdb, not the authors. Within this sample are about 630,000 distinct CDR3 sequences, with 25% of them counted one time only. In total, the top ten clones hold 0.75% to 0.8% of the sample.

Libraries of naive CD8 T cells were built from approximately 20,000 to 1,000,000 sorted cells, with 10%, 30% or 50% of the purified RNA used. On a BD FACSAria II, naive CD8 T cells were FACS-sorted as CD8+CD4-CCR7+CD45RA+ and collected into RLT Plus buffer. To test detection sensitivity, Jurkat RNA equal to some 11 TCR copies was added to samples of about 19,000-1,100,000 naive CD8 T cells. CD8 T cells were enriched with RosetteSep CD8+ T Cell Enrichment Cocktail and Ficoll-Paque, followed by ACK red cell lysis. V lost 0 bases and J lost 6 bases; the stretch between them is 12 bases long. CDR1 is given as GTSNPN and CDR2 as SVGIG, both from the germline V gene (reference sequence). Including cysteine and phenylalanine, the CDR3 has 13 amino acids. Only the CDR3 portion is preserved as DNA: 39 bases, with reading frame beginning at the first base. This clonotype came up many times. The clone's antigen remains unknown. Base qualities are not provided; no much larger clone lies one nucleotide away.

Sequenced input: naive CD8+ T cells from blood, with Jurkat cell RNA spiked in. The cell subset or site tag for this specimen amounts to: FACS-sorted CD8+CD4-CCR7+CD45RA+ naive T cells. This sequence originates from a human donor in good health. Some libraries in this study had Jurkat cell RNA spiked in. The chain employs TRBV30 and TRBJ2-7, with TRBD1 tentatively as D gene (5 bases match). The CDR3: CAWSVGRSTEQYF. In nucleotide form, the sequence is TGTGCCTGGAGTGTGGGGCGTAGTACCGAGCAGTACTTC.